These 25 T cell receptor beta chains were sequenced from one sample in a study of T cell repertoires in cytomegalovirus infection. TCRdb fed the reads into MiXCR, producing one record per CDR3 protein. The table records about half a million distinct CDR3 sequences, under 45% of them present only once. These receptors' targets are unknown. The sequencing used cultured PBMCs, collected from culture after CMV antigen stimulation. These receptors were taken from a human donor in good health (CMV status not recorded). Some clones in this sample may be carry-over from other donors' samples.

This clonotype was recorded at least ten times. V and J are TRBV7-6 and TRBJ2-5; 10 bases line up with TRBD2. V lost 4 bases and J lost 1; bases outside the gene matches: 18. CDR1 is SGHVS and CDR2 is FNYEAQ in the germline V gene. This CDR3 spans 20 amino acids. CDR3 in DNA: TGTGCCAGCAGCTGGGGGACCGGGACTAGCGAAAGGTGGAGCCAAGAGACCCAGTACTTC. Its protein product is CASSWGTGTSERWSQETQYF.

This chain uses TRBV4-1 with TRBJ1-5, with 7 positions matching TRBD1. CDR1 and CDR2 (germline): MGHRA, YSYEKL. CDR3 length: 16 residues. Germline trimming cut 0 bases from V and 0 bases from J; bases unmatched to any gene: 2. CDR3 coding DNA: TGCGCCAGCAGCCAAGAAGGGACAGATAGCAATCAGCCCCAGCATTTT. Its protein is CASSQEGTDSNQPQHF.

The V and J genes are TRBV28 and TRBJ2-1; a possible D gene is TRBD2 (5 bases). The V and J ends lost 4 bases and 9 bases respectively, with 19 bases between them. Germline loops: CDR1 MDHEN, CDR2 SYDVKM. The CDR3 loop spans 15 amino acids. The CDR3, as DNA: TGTGCCAGCAGTTCCCTCGGGTCTAGGGAGCGTGAGCAGTTCTTC. Its translation is CASSSLGSREREQFF.

This clonotype was seen once. V usage is TRBV27 and J usage is TRBJ2-2; D remains ambiguous. Germline loops: CDR1 MNHEY, CDR2 SMNVEV (reference sequence). Trimming took 0 bases from V and 5 from J, leaving 13 bases between them. The CDR3 loop spans 16 amino acids. The CDR3 sequence is CASSLSFSGVTGELFF. The CDR3 DNA follows: TGTGCCAGCAGTTTATCGTTTAGTGGCGTAACCGGGGAGCTGTTTTTT.

The chain has TRBV14 and TRBJ1-5, with unresolved D. Trimming pared 0 bases from V and 7 bases from J, leaving 13 bases between. The CDR3 spans 15 residues. The germline CDR1 and CDR2 sequences are SGHDN and FVKESK. CDR3 nucleotides: TGTGCCAGCAGCCAAGACGTCCGGGGAGGACAGCCCCAGCATTTT. It specifies CASSQDVRGGQPQHF. Using reference TRBV14 and TRBJ1-5 for the parts outside the CDR3, the full variable domain is EAGVTQFPSHSVIEKGQTVTLRCDPISGHDNLYWYRRVMGKEIKFLLHFVKESKQDESGMPNNRFLAERTGGTYSTLKVQPAELEDSGVYFCASSQDVRGGQPQHFGDGTRLSIL.

V is TRBV7-8 and J is TRBJ2-7; D is unresolved. The V gene's germline CDR1 is SGHVS and CDR2 FQNEAQ. V was shortened by 3 bases and J by 0 bases, with 21 bases between the two germline ends. The CDR3 consists of 18 residues. CDR3 DNA: TGTGCCAGCAGCTTCAGTCCCTCTCGAGCGCGCAGCTCCTACGAGCAGTACTTC. Protein: CASSFSPSRARSSYEQYF.

J is TRBJ2-5 and V is TRBV2; D is unclear. The germline V gene encodes CDR1 SNHLY and CDR2 FYNNEI. The CDR3 contains 13 residues. V lost 10 bases and J 1 base, leaving 13 bases between the germline ends. CDR3 in amino acids: CATLPESQETQYF. CDR3 sequence (DNA): TGTGCCACCCTACCTGAAAGCCAAGAGACCCAGTACTTC. Filled out from reference TRBV2 and TRBJ2-5, the complete variable domain reads EPEVTQTPSHQVTQMGQEVILRCVPISNHLYFYWYRQILGQKVEFLVSFYNNEISEKSEIFDDQFSVERPDGSNFTLKIRSTKLEDSAMYFCATLPESQETQYFGPGTRLLVL.

The chain employs TRBV5-8 and TRBJ2-3, with D possibly being TRBD1 or TRBD2 (5 bases each). The CDR3 covers 15 residues. Germline CDR1 and CDR2: SGHTS and YDEGEE. The V gene lost 0 bases and the J gene lost 4 bases, with 12 bases spanning the gap. The chain's CDR3 is CASSLVRVGPDTQYF. The CDR3 DNA sequence: TGTGCCAGCAGCTTGGTCAGGGTGGGACCAGATACGCAGTATTTT.

A few counts support this clonotype. This sequence joins TRBV2 and TRBJ2-1; D may be TRBD2 (6 bases). The germline V gene encodes CDR1 SNHLY and CDR2 FYNNEI. V was trimmed by 5 bases and J by 3 bases, leaving 14 bases between them. This CDR3 has 15 amino acids. The CDR3 DNA reads as TGTGCCAGCAGTCTGCTAGCGATAGGCTACAATGAGCAGTTCTTC. Translation gives CASSLLAIGYNEQFF.

The chain links TRBV7-2 to TRBJ2-5; the D gene is possibly TRBD2 (6 bases). The CDR3 runs 14 residues. V was pared by 6 bases and J by 3 bases, with 14 bases between. Per the germline V gene, CDR1 is SGHTA and CDR2 is FQGNSA. In nucleotides, the CDR3 is TGTGCCAGCAGTCGGGGGAGAAACAAAGAGACCCAGTACTTC. Its protein is CASSRGRNKETQYF.

CDR3 in amino acids: CASSFTGGSEAFF. For the CDR3, the DNA is TGTGCCAGCAGTTTCACCGGGGGGTCTGAAGCTTTCTTT. V is TRBV6-2 or TRBV6-3 and J is TRBJ1-1; tentatively, D is TRBD1 (5 bases). The germline V and J ends were trimmed by 4 bases and 6 bases, with 12 bases remaining between them. This CDR3 has 13 amino acids. Per the germline V gene, CDR1 is MNHEY and CDR2 is SVGEGT.

The chain recombines TRBV7-2 with TRBJ2-1; a possible D gene is TRBD2 (7 bases). In germline, CDR1 is SGHTA, CDR2 FQGNSA. Trimming left V 5 bases short and J 0 bases short, with 17 bases between. The CDR3 consists of 17 residues. CDR3 DNA: TGTGCCAGCAGCCCACCCAGGCGGGGGCCCTCCTACAATGAGCAGTTCTTC. It yields the protein CASSPPRRGPSYNEQFF.

This clonotype was picked up a small number of times. V is TRBV24-1 and J is TRBJ2-1, with a tentative D call TRBD2 (6 bases). CDR3 length equals 21 residues. Trimming took 7 bases from V and 0 from J, leaving 30 bases between them. The V gene's germline CDR1 is KGHDR and CDR2 SFDVKD. This chain's CDR3 is CATRFTLATDEGFSSYNEQFF. The CDR3 coding sequence is TGTGCCACCAGATTTACTCTAGCGACCGACGAGGGTTTTAGCTCCTACAATGAGCAGTTCTTC.

V usage is TRBV6-6 and J usage is TRBJ2-1, with D possibly called TRBD1 or TRBD2 (6 bases each). The germline V gene encodes CDR1 MNHNY and CDR2 SVGAGI (reference sequence). The CDR3 runs to 20 residues. V shed 4 bases and J shed 0 bases, with 25 bases lying between them. Written as DNA, the CDR3 is TGTGCCAGCAGTTCACCCCTCGGTGGGGGGCCCGAAAGCTCCTACAATGAGCAGTTCTTC. As protein: CASSSPLGGGPESSYNEQFF.

This clonotype was found a few times. The chain couples TRBV7-2 to TRBJ2-7; D remains ambiguous. V lost 5 bases and J 0 bases, leaving 14 bases between the germline ends. This CDR3 is 15 amino acids long. Germline values: CDR1 SGHTA, CDR2 FQGNSA. The CDR3 region has the DNA TGTGCCAGCAGCCCAGGAGTTAGAAGCTCCTACGAGCAGTACTTC. Encoded protein: CASSPGVRSSYEQYF.

This clonotype was detected a few times. The chain is built from TRBV7-2 and TRBJ1-4, with D possibly matching TRBD1 (6 bases). Looked up from germline, CDR1 is SGHTA and CDR2 is FQGNSA. There are 14 residues in the CDR3. The V gene lost 2 bases and the J gene lost 7 bases, with 11 bases spanning the gap. CDR3 DNA sequence: TGTGCCAGCAGCTTACGGCAGGGGACTGAAAAACTGTTTTTT. It is translated as CASSLRQGTEKLFF.

This chain joins TRBV2 and TRBJ1-2, with no clear D. The V gene lost 4 bases and the J gene lost 8 bases, with 23 bases spanning the gap. Looked up from germline, CDR1 is SNHLY and CDR2 is FYNNEI. The CDR3 runs to 16 residues. The CDR3 sequence is CASSGTRLFGSSGYTF. The CDR3, as DNA: TGTGCCAGCAGTGGGACCCGACTTTTTGGATCGTCGGGCTACACCTTC.

The genes are TRBV7-8 and TRBJ2-7; D ambiguous. This CDR3 contains 14 residues. V was cut by 2 bases and J by 2 bases, with 10 bases left in between. The germline V gene encodes CDR1 SGHVS and CDR2 FQNEAQ. The CDR3 DNA reads TGTGCCAGCAGCTTAACGCACGGAACCTACGAGCAGTACTTC. It encodes CASSLTHGTYEQYF. The whole variable domain, remainder taken from reference TRBV7-8 and TRBJ2-7, is GAGVSQSPRYKVAKRGQDVALRCDPISGHVSLFWYQQALGQGPEFLTYFQNEAQLDKSGLPSDRFFAERPEGSVSTLKIQRTQQEDSAVYLCASSLTHGTYEQYFGPGTRLTVT.

This clonotype has just one count. The J gene is TRBJ2-1, the V gene TRBV7-9; TRBD1 matches at 12 bases. Germline V gene sequence: CDR1 SEHNR, CDR2 FQNEAQ (reference sequence). Losses at the gene ends were 6 bases for V and 4 bases for J; bases not matched to a gene: 4. This CDR3 spans 15 amino acids. As DNA, the CDR3 is TGTGCCAGCAGATCGGGACAGGGGGCTTACAATGAGCAGTTCTTC. Its translation is CASRSGQGAYNEQFF.

The rearrangement joins TRBV6-2 or TRBV6-3 to TRBJ2-7; 8 nucleotides line up with TRBD1. Losses at the gene ends were 2 bases for V and 5 bases for J; bases not matched to a gene: 5. The CDR3 has 14 residues. Germline V gene lookup returns CDR1 MNHEY and CDR2 SVGEGT. The DNA for the CDR3 is TGTGCCAGCAGTTACGGTCCAGGGGGCGACGAGCAGTACTTC. This codes for CASSYGPGGDEQYF.

This clonotype was found a few times. This chain links TRBV4-3 with TRBJ2-1; the D is unclear. CDR1 is LGHNA and CDR2 is YSLEER in the germline V gene. Trimming removed 3 bases from V and 6 bases from J, with 15 bases in between. The CDR3 covers 15 residues. This chain's CDR3 is CASSHDSLMGNEQFF. In DNA, the CDR3 is TGCGCCAGCAGCCACGACTCGTTAATGGGCAATGAGCAGTTCTTC.

In the case of this clonotype: Being one base from a much bigger clone, this may be a read error. The rearrangement uses TRBV7-2 and TRBJ1-3; D might be TRBD1 (5 bases). The CDR3 runs to 15 residues. Per germline, CDR1 SGHTA and CDR2 FQGNSA. The CDR3 protein is CASSSDRQRGNTMYF. In nucleotides, the CDR3 is TGTGCCAGCAGCTCAGATAGACAGCGTGGAAACACCATGTATTTT.

The chain recombines TRBV10-3 with TRBJ2-5; unclear D gene. With 2 bases removed from V and 5 bases from J, the gap between germline ends came to 6 bases. Germline V gene sequence: CDR1 ENHRY, CDR2 SYGVKD. This CDR3 spans 12 amino acids. CDR3 loop: CAISESRETQYF. CDR3 bases: TGTGCCATCAGTGAGAGCCGGGAGACCCAGTACTTC.

At least ten counts were recorded for this clonotype. The CDR3 nucleotides are TGTGCCAGCAGGGAGGGAGGTCCTTTCTACGAGCAGTACTTC. Its protein is CASREGGPFYEQYF. The rearrangement links TRBV7-2 to TRBJ2-7; D may be TRBD2 (6 bases). Trimming cost V 6 bases and J 3 bases, with 15 bases left between them. Germline CDR1 and CDR2: SGHTA and FQGNSA. The CDR3 sequence is 14 residues long.

This clonotype was detected a few times. The CDR3 bases are TGCAGTGCACCGAACAGACAGAGACCGCAAGAGACCCAGTACTTC. This gives the protein CSAPNRQRPQETQYF. The chain recombines TRBV20-1 with TRBJ2-5; perhaps TRBD1 as D (5 bases). The length of the CDR3 is 15 residues. Germline V gives CDR1 DFQATT, CDR2 SNEGSKA (reference sequence). Trimming left V 6 bases short and J 2 bases short, with 19 bases between.